The 2 T cell receptor beta chains listed next were all sequenced from one sample in a study of CD8+CD57+ T cells in acquired aplastic anemia. Sequencing involved patients with CD8+CD57+ cell expansion previously shown by flow cytometry. The TCR beta profiling, which covered VDJ combination and CDR3 sequence, was carried out using genomic DNA as the template. Using its own MiXCR run on the reads, TCRdb lists one record per CDR3 protein. The sample includes 120,000 or so distinct CDR3 sequences, approximately 41% of them seen just once. Input material: sorted CD4+, CD8+, or CD8+CD57+ T cells (not recorded which) from PBMCs. The receptor source for this set is a human donor with aplastic anemia.

In its sample, this clonotype was seen once. This sequence joins TRBV7-6 and TRBJ1-2; 8 bases align to TRBD1. J lost 5 bases, V lost 3 bases, and 5 bases had no gene match. Germline assignment: CDR1 SGHVS and CDR2 FNYEAQ. The CDR3 consists of 14 residues. CDR3 loop: CASSFTGGEYGYTF. CDR3 DNA: TGTGCCAGCAGCTTCACAGGGGGTGAATATGGCTACACCTTC.

As regards this clonotype: Lacking the conserved final phenylalanine or tryptophan, this CDR3 likely reflects a read error. The gene calls are TRBV2 and TRBJ1-3; 8 bases align to TRBD1. The CDR3 is 14 residues long. Germline CDR1 reads SNHLY; CDR2 reads FYNNEI. The V gene end was trimmed by 5 bases and the J gene end by 0 bases; junction bases not matched to a gene: 0. The CDR3 loop is CASSTGGSGNTIYL. The CDR3 bases are TGTGCCAGCAGTACAGGGGGCTCTGGAAACACCATATATCTC.